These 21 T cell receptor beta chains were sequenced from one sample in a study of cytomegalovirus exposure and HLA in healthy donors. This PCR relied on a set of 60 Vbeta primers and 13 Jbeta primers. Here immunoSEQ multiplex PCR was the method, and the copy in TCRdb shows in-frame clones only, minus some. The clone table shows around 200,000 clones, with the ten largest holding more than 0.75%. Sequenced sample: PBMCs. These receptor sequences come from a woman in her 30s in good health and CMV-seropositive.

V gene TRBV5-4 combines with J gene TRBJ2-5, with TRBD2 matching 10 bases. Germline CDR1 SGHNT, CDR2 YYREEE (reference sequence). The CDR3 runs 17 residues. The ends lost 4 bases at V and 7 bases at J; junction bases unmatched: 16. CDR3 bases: TGTGCCAGCAGCGGTTTAGCGGGGGGCCTACAAGGCGGGACCCAGTACTTC. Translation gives CASSGLAGGLQGGTQYF.

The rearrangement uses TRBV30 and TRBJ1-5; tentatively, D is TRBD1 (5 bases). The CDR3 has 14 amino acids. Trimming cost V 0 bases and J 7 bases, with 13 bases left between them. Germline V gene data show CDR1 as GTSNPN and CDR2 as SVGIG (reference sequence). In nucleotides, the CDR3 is TGTGCCTGGAGTGTATTAGGGGTTCCGCAGCCCCAGCATTTT. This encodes CAWSVLGVPQPQHF.

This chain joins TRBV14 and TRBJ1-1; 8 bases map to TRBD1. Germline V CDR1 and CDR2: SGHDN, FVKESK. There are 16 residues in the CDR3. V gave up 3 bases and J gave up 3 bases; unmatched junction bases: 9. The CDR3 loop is CASSHRTGIIDTEAFF. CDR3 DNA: TGTGCCAGCAGCCACCGGACAGGGATAATTGACACTGAAGCTTTCTTT.

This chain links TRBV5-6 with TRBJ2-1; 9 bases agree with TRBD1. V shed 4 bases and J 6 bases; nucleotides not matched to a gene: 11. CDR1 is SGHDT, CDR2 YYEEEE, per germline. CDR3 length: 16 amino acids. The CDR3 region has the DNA TGTGCCAGCAGCCAATACCAGGGACAGGGCACCAATGAGCAGTTCTTC. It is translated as CASSQYQGQGTNEQFF.

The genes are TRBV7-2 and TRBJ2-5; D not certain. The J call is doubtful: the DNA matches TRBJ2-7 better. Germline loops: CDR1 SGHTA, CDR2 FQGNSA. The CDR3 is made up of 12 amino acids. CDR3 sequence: CASGIQPYEQYF. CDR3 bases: TGTGCCAGCGGCATACAGCCTTACGAGCAGTACTTC.

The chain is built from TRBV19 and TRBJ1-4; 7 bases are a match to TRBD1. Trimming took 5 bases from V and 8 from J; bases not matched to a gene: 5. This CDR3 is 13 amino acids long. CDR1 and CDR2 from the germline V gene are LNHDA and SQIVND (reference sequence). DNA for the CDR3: TGTGCCAGTAGTGGCACAGGGGACGAAAAACTGTTTTTT. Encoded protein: CASSGTGDEKLFF.

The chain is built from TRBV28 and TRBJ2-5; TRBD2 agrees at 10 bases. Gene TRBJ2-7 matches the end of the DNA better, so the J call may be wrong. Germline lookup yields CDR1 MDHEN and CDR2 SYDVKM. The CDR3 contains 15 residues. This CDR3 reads CASSLRTSGTYEQYF. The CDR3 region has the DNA TGTGCCAGCAGTTTACGGACTAGCGGAACCTACGAGCAGTACTTC.

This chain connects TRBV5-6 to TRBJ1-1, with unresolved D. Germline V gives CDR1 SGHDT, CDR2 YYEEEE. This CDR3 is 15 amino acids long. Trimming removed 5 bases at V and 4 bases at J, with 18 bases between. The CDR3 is CASRKVGNAATEAFF. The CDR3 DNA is TGTGCCAGCAGAAAAGTCGGGAACGCCGCCACTGAAGCTTTCTTT.

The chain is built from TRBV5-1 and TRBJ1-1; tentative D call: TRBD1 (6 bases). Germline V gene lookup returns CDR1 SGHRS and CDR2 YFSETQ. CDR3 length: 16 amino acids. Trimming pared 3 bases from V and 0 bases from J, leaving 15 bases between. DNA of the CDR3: TGCGCCAGCAGCTATGGAACAGGGAATATGAACACTGAAGCTTTCTTT. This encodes CASSYGTGNMNTEAFF.

In DNA form, the CDR3 reads TGTGCCAGCAGAGTTATGGGCCTAGCGGGAGTTGAGACCCAGTACTTC. Its translation is CASRVMGLAGVETQYF. The chain uses TRBV28 and TRBJ2-5, with 10 bases lining up with TRBD2. CDR3 length: 16 residues. V trimming: 6 bases; J trimming: 5 bases; junction bases outside the gene matches: 12. CDR1 is MDHEN, CDR2 SYDVKM, per germline.

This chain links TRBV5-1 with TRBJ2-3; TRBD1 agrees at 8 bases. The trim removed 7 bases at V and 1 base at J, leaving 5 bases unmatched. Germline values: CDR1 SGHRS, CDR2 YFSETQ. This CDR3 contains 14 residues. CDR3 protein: CASAQTGGTDTQYF. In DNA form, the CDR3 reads TGCGCCAGCGCCCAGACAGGGGGCACAGATACGCAGTATTTT.

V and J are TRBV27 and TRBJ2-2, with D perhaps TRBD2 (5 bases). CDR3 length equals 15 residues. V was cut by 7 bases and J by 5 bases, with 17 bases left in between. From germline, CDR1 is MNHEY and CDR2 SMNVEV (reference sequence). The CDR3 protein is CASTPGTSGTGELFF. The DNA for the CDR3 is TGTGCCAGCACCCCCGGTACTAGTGGAACCGGGGAGCTGTTTTTT.

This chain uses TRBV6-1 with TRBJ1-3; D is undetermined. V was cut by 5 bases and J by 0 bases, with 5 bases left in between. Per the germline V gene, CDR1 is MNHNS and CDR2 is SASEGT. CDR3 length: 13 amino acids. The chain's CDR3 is CASSLSSGNTIYF. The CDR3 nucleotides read TGTGCCAGCAGTCTGAGCTCTGGAAACACCATATATTTT.

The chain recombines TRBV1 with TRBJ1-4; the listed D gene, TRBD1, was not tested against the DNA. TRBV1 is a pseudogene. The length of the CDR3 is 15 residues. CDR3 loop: CTSSQAGHPNEKLFF. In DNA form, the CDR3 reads TGCACCAGCAGCCAAGCGGGACACCCTAATGAAAAACTGTTTTTT.

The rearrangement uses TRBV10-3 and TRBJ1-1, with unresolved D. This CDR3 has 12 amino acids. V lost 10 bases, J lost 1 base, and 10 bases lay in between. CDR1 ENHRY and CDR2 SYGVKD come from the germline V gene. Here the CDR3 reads CATREQNTEAFF. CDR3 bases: TGTGCCACCAGAGAGCAGAACACTGAAGCTTTCTTT.

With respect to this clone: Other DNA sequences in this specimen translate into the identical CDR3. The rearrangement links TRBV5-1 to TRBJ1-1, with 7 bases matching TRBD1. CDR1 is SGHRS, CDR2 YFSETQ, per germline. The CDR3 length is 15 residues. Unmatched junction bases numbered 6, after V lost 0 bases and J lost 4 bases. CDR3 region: CASSLVRAGGTEAFF. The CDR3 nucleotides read TGCGCCAGCAGCTTGGTTCGGGCAGGGGGCACTGAAGCTTTCTTT.

The CDR3 sequence: CASSLSPGLAGSNLPEDTQYF. CDR3 DNA sequence: TGCGCCAGCAGCTTGTCCCCCGGACTAGCGGGGAGCAACCTCCCTGAAGATACGCAGTATTTT. The chain uses TRBV5-1 and TRBJ2-3, with TRBD2 matching over 12 bases. CDR3 length: 21 residues. Per the germline V gene, CDR1 is SGHRS and CDR2 is YFSETQ. Trimming took 1 base from V and 5 from J; bases not matched to a gene: 20.

CDR3 protein: CASSEGQGREFF. CDR3 DNA: TGCGCCAGCAGTGAGGGGCAGGGTCGGGAGTTCTTC. V usage is TRBV10-1 and J usage is TRBJ2-1; tentative D call: TRBD1 (5 bases). Germline V gives CDR1 WNHNN, CDR2 SYGVQD (reference sequence). The V end lost 2 bases, the J end lost 14 bases, and 13 bases lay between the germline ends. The CDR3 loop spans 12 amino acids.

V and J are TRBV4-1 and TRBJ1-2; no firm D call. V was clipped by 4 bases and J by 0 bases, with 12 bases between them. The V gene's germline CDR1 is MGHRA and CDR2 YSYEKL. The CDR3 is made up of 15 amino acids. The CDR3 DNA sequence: TGCGCCAGCAGCCCGAACGAGGGTACTAACTATGGCTACACCTTC. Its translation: CASSPNEGTNYGYTF.

CDR3 loop: CASSLTLSLPPTEAFF. DNA of the CDR3: TGTGCCAGCAGTTTAACACTATCGCTCCCTCCCACTGAAGCTTTCTTT. The V gene is TRBV27, the J gene TRBJ1-1; no definite D call. This CDR3 comprises 16 residues. V was cut by 2 bases and J by 4 bases, with 17 bases left in between. Germline loops: CDR1 MNHEY, CDR2 SMNVEV (reference sequence).

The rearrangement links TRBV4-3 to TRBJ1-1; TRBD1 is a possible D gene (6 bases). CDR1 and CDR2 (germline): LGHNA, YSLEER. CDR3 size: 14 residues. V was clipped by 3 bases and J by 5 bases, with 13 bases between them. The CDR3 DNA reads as TGCGCCAGCAGCCATTCGGGGGGCAGGACTGAAGCTTTCTTT. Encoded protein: CASSHSGGRTEAFF.